This T cell receptor (beta chain) was observed in a study of blood T cell repertoires in COVID-19. Across the whole study: Samples came from the United States, Italy and Spain, spanning acute and convalescent COVID-19. From T cells, B-cell-depleted T cells, or PBMCs came the material, which was cDNA or gDNA.

Per germline, CDR1 GTSNPN and CDR2 SVGIG (reference sequence). The ends were cut back, 2 bases at V and 0 bases at J, with 10 bases in the middle. This CDR3 spans 14 amino acids. Per the authors' pipeline: Reference gene primer amplification yielded estimated nucleated cell counts. Profiling relied on immunoSEQ multiplex PCR, and the TCRdb table lists in-frame clones only, not all of them. That table gives V, J and clone size, and the DNA gave D and trimming. The data show roughly 80,000 clones, 88% seen once. The V gene is TRBV30, the J gene TRBJ1-2; D is uncertain. The sequenced sample consisted of peripheral blood. The source is a woman older than 75 with acute or convalescent COVID-19. CDR3 sequence reads: CAWSPGISNYGYTF. The CDR3 DNA reads as TGTGCCTGGAGTCCGGGGATTTCTAACTATGGCTACACCTTC.